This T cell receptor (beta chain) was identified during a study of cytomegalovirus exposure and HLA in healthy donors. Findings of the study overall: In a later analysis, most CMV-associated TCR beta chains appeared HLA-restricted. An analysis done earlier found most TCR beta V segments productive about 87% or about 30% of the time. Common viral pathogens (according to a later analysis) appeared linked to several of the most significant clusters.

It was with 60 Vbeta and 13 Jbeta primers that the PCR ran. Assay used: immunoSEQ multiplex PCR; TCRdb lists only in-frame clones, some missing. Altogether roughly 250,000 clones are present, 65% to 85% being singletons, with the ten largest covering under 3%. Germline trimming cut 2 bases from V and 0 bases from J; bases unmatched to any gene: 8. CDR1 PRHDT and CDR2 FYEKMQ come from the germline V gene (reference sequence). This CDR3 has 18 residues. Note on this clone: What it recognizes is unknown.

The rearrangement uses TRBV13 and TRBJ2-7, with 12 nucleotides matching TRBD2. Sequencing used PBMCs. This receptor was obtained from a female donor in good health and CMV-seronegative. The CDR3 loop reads CASSLRTSGTPTSYEQYF. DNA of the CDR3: TGTGCCAGCAGCTTACGGACTAGCGGGACCCCGACCTCCTACGAGCAGTACTTC. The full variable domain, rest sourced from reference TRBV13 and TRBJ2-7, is AAGVIQSPRHLIKEKRETATLKCYPIPRHDTVYWYQQGPGQDPQFLISFYEKMQSDKGSIPDRFSAQQFSDYHSELNMSSLELGDSALYFCASSLRTSGTPTSYEQYFGPGTRLTVT.